These 2 T cell receptor beta chains originate from one sample sequenced in a study of T cells in Graves' hyperthyroidism and ophthalmopathy. Amplification of TCR beta CDR3 regions used RNA as the template. The HTBI primer set was used in a first-round RT-PCR of the TCR CDR3. TCRdb redid the calling of the multiplex PCR reads with MiXCR, one entry per CDR3 protein. The sample has around 340,000 distinct CDR3 sequences, 15% to 20% seen once. The specimen was blood. Every receptor here comes from a woman aged 45 to 65 with Graves' hyperthyroidism.

The chain links TRBV28 to TRBJ1-1; D possibly corresponds to TRBD1 (5 bases). The CDR3 covers 13 residues. CDR1 is MDHEN and CDR2 is SYDVKM in the germline V gene. Trimming left V 10 bases short and J 0 bases short, with 12 bases between. The CDR3 DNA sequence: TGTGCCACTGCGGACACAGTGAACACTGAAGCTTTCTTT. Amino acids: CATADTVNTEAFF. Variable domain in full (rest from reference TRBV28 and TRBJ1-1): DVKVTQSSRYLVKRTGEKVFLECVQDMDHENMFWYRQDPGLGLRLIYFSYDVKMKEKGDIPEGYSVSREKKERFSLILESASTNQTSMYLCATADTVNTEAFFGQGTRLTVV.

V and J are TRBV29-1 and TRBJ2-5, with a possible D match to TRBD2 (7 bases). The CDR3 has 12 amino acids. In germline, CDR1 is SQVTM, CDR2 ANQGSEA. Trimming cost V 8 bases and J 5 bases, with 15 bases left between them. The CDR3: CSIRGAGETQYF. The CDR3 bases are TGCAGCATCCGGGGGGCGGGTGAGACCCAGTACTTC.